This T cell receptor (beta chain) was captured in a study of OX40 agonist ivuxolimab in advanced cancers. About the study: Partial responses, seen in three patients, involved one hepatocellular carcinoma and two cutaneous melanomas. Study conclusions and caveats: Undetermined was the antigen specificity of the expanded peripheral T cells.

TCRdb keeps only in-frame clones here, not all; method: immunoSEQ multiplex PCR. The table has 36,000 or so clones, more than 60% seen once. The germline gives CDR1 MNHNS, CDR2 SASEGT. The CDR3 loop spans 16 amino acids. Trimming took 1 base from V and 8 from J; bases not matched to a gene: 13. With regard to this clone: No antigen is known for it.

This chain joins TRBV6-1 and TRBJ1-2; TRBD1 matches at 7 bases. The source material was CD4+ or CD8+ T cells sorted from blood, sampled in a trial of the OX40 agonist ivuxolimab. This receptor was taken from an adult with an advanced solid tumor such as melanoma, head and neck, liver or kidney cancer. CDR3 nucleotides: TGTGCCAGCAGTGAAGAGGGGGCTGTAGCGGCCGGGGGCTACACCTTC. Its translation: CASSEEGAVAAGGYTF.